These 30 T cell receptor beta chains were sequenced from one sample in a study of Tregs in tolerant kidney transplant recipients. Measured with immunoSEQ multiplex PCR; TCRdb has only the in-frame clones, and not every one. The sample has about 240,000 clones; approximately 84% are singletons. Sequenced: CD4+ T cells from blood. The receptors were gathered from a human donor in good health.

The V gene is TRBV12-5, the J gene TRBJ1-3; a possible D gene is TRBD1 (6 bases). V lost 0 bases, J lost 5 bases, and 17 bases lay in between. This CDR3 contains 17 residues. Germline CDR1 is LGHNT and CDR2 is FRNRAP. As DNA, the CDR3 is TGTGCTAGTGGTTTGGTTTTAGGGAGCGGGGGGCGAAACACCATATATTTT. It translates to CASGLVLGSGGRNTIYF.

The CDR3 protein is CASSQLIGRRVTPTNEKLFF. CDR3 nucleotides: TGCGCCAGCAGCCAGTTAATAGGCAGGAGGGTAACGCCAACTAATGAAAAACTGTTTTTT. The chain couples TRBV4-1 to TRBJ1-4; D unclear. This CDR3 comprises 20 residues. Germline values: CDR1 MGHRA, CDR2 YSYEKL. V shed 3 bases and J shed 0 bases, with 23 bases lying between them.

The gene calls are TRBV7-9 and TRBJ1-5; 11 positions match TRBD1. Germline-derived CDR1 and CDR2 are SEHNR and FQNEAQ (reference sequence). CDR3 length: 16 residues. The ends lost 5 bases at V and 4 bases at J; junction bases unmatched: 7. CDR3 in amino acids: CASSPAGTGGNQPQHF. The CDR3 DNA reads TGTGCCAGCAGCCCCGCCGGGACAGGGGGTAATCAGCCCCAGCATTTT.

The chain is built from TRBV6-4 and TRBJ2-3, with 9 bases identical to TRBD2. V was pared by 6 bases and J by 4 bases, with 11 bases of the junction left unmatched. Germline V lookup: CDR1 MRHNA, CDR2 SNTAGT. This CDR3 has 16 residues. CDR3 bases: TGTGCCAGCAGAACTCCACCTAGCGGGATCCCAGATACGCAGTATTTT. Protein sequence: CASRTPPSGIPDTQYF.

This chain uses TRBV7-8 with TRBJ2-4; D is unclear. The CDR3 covers 13 residues. CDR1 and CDR2 (germline): SGHVS, FQNEAQ. V lost 0 bases to trimming and J lost 8 bases, with 8 bases between them. Here the CDR3 DNA reads TGTGCCAGCAGCTTAGCGGGGTTAGACATTCAGTACTTC. This encodes CASSLAGLDIQYF.

This chain joins TRBV5-1 and TRBJ1-2; unclear D gene. The CDR3 has 13 amino acids. Trimming cost V 2 bases and J 8 bases, with 13 bases left between them. Germline lookup yields CDR1 SGHRS and CDR2 YFSETQ. CDR3 sequence (DNA): TGCGCCAGCAGCTTCTACATGGCTCAGGGCTACACCTTC. Translation gives CASSFYMAQGYTF. The complete variable domain, with remaining parts taken from reference TRBV5-1 and TRBJ1-2, reads KAGVTQTPRYLIKTRGQQVTLSCSPISGHRSVSWYQQTPGQGLQFLFEYFSETQRNKGNFPGRFSGRQFSNSRSEMNVSTLELGDSALYLCASSFYMAQGYTFGSGTRLTVV.

Concerning this clone itself: The sample holds other DNA sequences that translate to the same CDR3. The genes are TRBV19 and TRBJ2-5, with 7 bases that match TRBD1. CDR1 LNHDA and CDR2 SQIVND come from the germline V gene (reference sequence). The trim removed 4 bases at V and 4 bases at J, leaving 9 bases unmatched. The CDR3 spans 15 residues. The CDR3 bases are TGTGCCAGTAGTACCCTGGCAGGGGGTCGAGAGACCCAGTACTTC. Translation gives CASSTLAGGRETQYF.

Notes on this clone: Other nucleotide sequences in the sample specify the same CDR3. V and J are TRBV15 and TRBJ1-1, with 7 bases aligning to TRBD1. The CDR3 totals 16 residues. Germline CDR1 and CDR2: LNHNV and YYDKDF (reference sequence). V trimming: 4 bases; J trimming: 5 bases; junction bases outside the gene matches: 13. The CDR3 sequence is CATSTGEQGRGTEAFF. CDR3 DNA sequence: TGTGCCACCAGCACTGGTGAACAGGGGCGGGGTACTGAAGCTTTCTTT.

The chain is built from TRBV7-9 and TRBJ2-7; 8 bases map to TRBD2. The CDR3 length is 15 residues. In germline, CDR1 is SEHNR, CDR2 FQNEAQ (reference sequence). J lost 6 bases, V lost 2 bases, and 9 bases had no gene match. CDR3 loop: CASSLFQTSVGEQYF. For the CDR3, the DNA is TGTGCCAGCAGCTTATTCCAGACTAGCGTCGGCGAGCAGTACTTC.

In DNA, the CDR3 is TGTGCCAGCAGCTTAGGAGTTTCCTCTGGGGCCAACGTCCTGACTTTC. It yields the protein CASSLGVSSGANVLTF. The rearrangement joins TRBV7-8 to TRBJ2-6; D is unresolved. The germline V gene encodes CDR1 SGHVS and CDR2 FQNEAQ. Trimming cost V 1 base and J 0 bases, with 7 bases left between them. This CDR3 contains 16 residues.

This clone was recorded a few times. The V and J genes are TRBV7-3 and TRBJ2-3; either TRBD1 or TRBD2 may fit D (6 bases each). The CDR3 totals 14 residues. Per the germline V gene, CDR1 is SGHTA and CDR2 is FQGTGA. V was pared by 5 bases and J by 5 bases, with 14 bases between. CDR3 DNA sequence: TGTGCCAGCAGCGCGGGACAAAGTCTAGATACGCAGTATTTT. It specifies CASSAGQSLDTQYF.

J is TRBJ1-5 and V is TRBV4-3; a weak D match, TRBD1 (5 bases). CDR1 and CDR2 from the germline V gene are LGHNA and YSLEER. Trimming took off 3 bases at V and 6 bases at J, with 18 bases between the two ends. This CDR3 contains 16 residues. DNA of the CDR3: TGCGCCAGCAGCCACTCCTCGTGGGGTGGGGGTCAGCCCCAGCATTTT. Its translation is CASSHSSWGGGQPQHF.

The chain links TRBV5-1 to TRBJ2-2; D unresolved. CDR1 and CDR2 (germline): SGHRS, YFSETQ. This CDR3 has 16 amino acids. Trimming cost V 4 bases and J 0 bases, with 13 bases left between them. The CDR3 spells CASSIGPTANTGELFF. CDR3 nucleotides: TGCGCCAGCAGCATAGGACCGACCGCGAACACCGGGGAGCTGTTTTTT. The full variable domain, rest sourced from reference TRBV5-1 and TRBJ2-2, is KAGVTQTPRYLIKTRGQQVTLSCSPISGHRSVSWYQQTPGQGLQFLFEYFSETQRNKGNFPGRFSGRQFSNSRSEMNVSTLELGDSALYLCASSIGPTANTGELFFGEGSRLTVL.

This clone was recorded once. V and J are TRBV30 and TRBJ1-2; D is undetermined. The CDR3 extends over 14 amino acids. Trimming took off 3 bases at V and 2 bases at J, with 13 bases between the two ends. Germline lookup yields CDR1 GTSNPN and CDR2 SVGIG (reference sequence). CDR3 DNA sequence: TGTGCCTGGAGCCGGCAGGTAACAAACTATGGCTACACCTTC. Translation: CAWSRQVTNYGYTF.

Concerning this clone: Mismatch with germline at one junction end may stem from a read error. The genes are TRBV20-1 and TRBJ1-1; D is uncertain. CDR3 length equals 10 residues. Germline CDR1 is DFQATT and CDR2 is SNEGSKA (reference sequence). The CDR3 loop is CSCRLGSQRF. CDR3 sequence (DNA): TGCAGTTGCCGGTTGGGATCCCAGCGTTTT.

The chain uses TRBV27 and TRBJ2-1; weak D call: TRBD2 (6 bases). Deletions cut 2 bases from V and 9 bases from J, with 11 bases between. Germline loops: CDR1 MNHEY, CDR2 SMNVEV (reference sequence). There are 13 residues in the CDR3. The CDR3 DNA follows: TGTGCCAGCAGTTTACAGCGGGTGAGTGAGCAGTTCTTC. This gives the protein CASSLQRVSEQFF.

This chain connects TRBV27 to TRBJ2-3; weak D call: TRBD2 (6 bases). Germline CDR1 MNHEY, CDR2 SMNVEV (reference sequence). This CDR3 comprises 17 residues. V lost 6 bases, J lost 2 bases, and 21 bases lay in between. The CDR3 DNA sequence: TGTGCCAGCAGCGACCGATGGACTATCCGCTCCACAGATACGCAGTATTTT. Translating it yields CASSDRWTIRSTDTQYF.

V is TRBV5-1 and J is TRBJ1-3; 7 nucleotides match TRBD1. The CDR3 spans 15 residues. The V gene's germline CDR1 is SGHRS and CDR2 YFSETQ. V lost 4 bases and J lost 4; bases outside the gene matches: 8. The CDR3 sequence: CASSIGGGKGNTIYF. The CDR3 DNA reads TGCGCCAGCAGCATCGGAGGGGGCAAAGGAAACACCATATATTTT. Filled out from reference TRBV5-1 and TRBJ1-3, the complete variable domain reads KAGVTQTPRYLIKTRGQQVTLSCSPISGHRSVSWYQQTPGQGLQFLFEYFSETQRNKGNFPGRFSGRQFSNSRSEMNVSTLELGDSALYLCASSIGGGKGNTIYFGEGSWLTVV.

The rearrangement uses TRBV9 and TRBJ2-3, with 7 bases matching TRBD1. Trimming at V came to 9 bases and at J to 2 bases, leaving 9 bases not matched to a gene. The CDR3 is made up of 14 amino acids. Germline V lookup: CDR1 SGDLS, CDR2 YYNGEE. As DNA, the CDR3 is TGTGCCACGAGTCGGACAGGCTTCACAGATACGCAGTATTTT. The encoded protein is CATSRTGFTDTQYF.

V usage is TRBV5-4 and J usage is TRBJ2-3, with 8 bases identical to TRBD2. Germline-derived CDR1 and CDR2 are SGHNT and YYREEE (reference sequence). The CDR3 covers 15 residues. Losses at the gene ends were 2 bases for V and 0 bases for J; bases not matched to a gene: 2. CDR3 DNA: TGTGCCAGCAGCTTTAGCGGGACTAGCACAGATACGCAGTATTTT. Translated: CASSFSGTSTDTQYF.

The rearrangement joins TRBV27 to TRBJ1-3; 10 nucleotides line up with TRBD1. Germline V gene sequence: CDR1 MNHEY, CDR2 SMNVEV (reference sequence). V shed 4 bases, J shed 2 bases, and the junction held 2 bases outside the gene matches. The CDR3 extends over 15 amino acids. This CDR3 is CASSYGTGAGNTIYF. Written as DNA, the CDR3 is TGTGCCAGCAGTTACGGGACAGGGGCTGGAAACACCATATATTTT.

The gene calls are TRBV5-1 and TRBJ2-5, with D perhaps matching TRBD2 (7 bases). The germline V and J ends were trimmed by 4 bases and 1 base, with 17 bases remaining between them. This CDR3 spans 16 amino acids. Germline lookup yields CDR1 SGHRS and CDR2 YFSETQ. CDR3 bases: TGCGCCAGCAGCCGGGGGGCAGGAGCAACCCAAGAGACCCAGTACTTC. As protein: CASSRGAGATQETQYF.

With regard to this clone: At one boundary the junction diverges from the germline segment, which might be a read error. This rearrangement joins TRBV10-3 to TRBJ2-7; 7 nucleotides match TRBD2. From germline, CDR1 is ENHRY and CDR2 SYGVKD. The CDR3 length is 16 residues. Here the CDR3 DNA reads TGTGCCAGCAGTGAGTCTGGCGGGAGTTTTTTTCGCGAGCAGTACTTC. Encoded protein: CASSESGGSFFREQYF.

The V gene is TRBV5-1, the J gene TRBJ2-2; 9 bases are a match to TRBD2. This CDR3 contains 16 residues. The V gene end was trimmed by 4 bases and the J gene end by 4 bases; junction bases not matched to a gene: 8. Germline V gene lookup returns CDR1 SGHRS and CDR2 YFSETQ. The CDR3 DNA reads as TGCGCCAGCAGCCCCGGGACTAGCCATGTCACCGGGGAGCTGTTTTTT. This codes for CASSPGTSHVTGELFF.

There are a few counts of this clone. J is TRBJ2-2 and V is TRBV25-1, with 7 bases aligning to TRBD2. V was pared by 6 bases and J by 6 bases, with 7 bases of the junction left unmatched. The CDR3 totals 14 residues. The germline gives CDR1 MGHDK, CDR2 SYGVNS. CDR3 residues: CASSPMAGAGELFF. The CDR3 DNA reads as TGTGCCAGCAGCCCAATGGCGGGGGCCGGGGAGCTGTTTTTT.

This clone is a singleton in its sample. This chain joins TRBV7-9 and TRBJ1-5; D uncertain. The germline gives CDR1 SEHNR, CDR2 FQNEAQ (reference sequence). This CDR3 region has 14 residues. Trimming took 5 bases from V and 4 from J, leaving 12 bases between them. Here the CDR3 DNA reads TGTGCCAGCAGCGGCCTGAGCCTAAATCAGCCCCAGCATTTT. It translates to CASSGLSLNQPQHF.

This chain's CDR3 is CASSFAHYEQYF. The CDR3 nucleotides are TGCGCCAGCAGCTTCGCACACTACGAGCAGTACTTC. The chain combines TRBV5-1 with TRBJ2-7; D gene ambiguous. The V gene's germline CDR1 is SGHRS and CDR2 YFSETQ. This CDR3 contains 12 residues. V was clipped by 2 bases and J by 3 bases, with 6 bases between them.

The genes are TRBV2 and TRBJ2-3; D is possibly TRBD1 (5 bases). V was trimmed by 4 bases and J by 3 bases, leaving 5 bases between them. CDR3 length equals 12 residues. CDR1 is SNHLY and CDR2 is FYNNEI in the germline V gene. CDR3 bases: TGTGCCAGCAGTGGGACAACAGATACGCAGTATTTT. Encoded protein: CASSGTTDTQYF.

The chain recombines TRBV7-3 with TRBJ1-1, with D maybe TRBD1 (5 bases). Per the germline V gene, CDR1 is SGHTA and CDR2 is FQGTGA. Trimming cost V 5 bases and J 3 bases, with 13 bases left between them. CDR3 length: 14 residues. CDR3 bases: TGTGCCAGCAGCCCCTCACAGGTTGACACTGAAGCTTTCTTT. Translating it yields CASSPSQVDTEAFF.

This rearrangement joins TRBV6-1 to TRBJ2-5; possibly TRBD2 for D (5 bases). V lost 7 bases and J 4 bases, leaving 10 bases between the germline ends. The CDR3 consists of 12 residues. Germline CDR1 is MNHNS and CDR2 is SASEGT. The CDR3 bases are TGTGCCAGCAACCCTAGCCGAGAGACCCAGTACTTC. Amino acids: CASNPSRETQYF.